This T cell receptor (beta chain) came from a study of response to subunit inactivated influenza vaccine listed by TCRdb under 2018. Notes on the research overall: To follow how T cells responded to a trivalent subunit inactivated influenza vaccine, the researchers relied on deep quantitative profiling of the T cell receptor repertoire.

The label giving this sample's time point can be read as: approximately 40 days after influenza vaccine administration. The library was produced with RT-PCR. The sequencer was an Illumina HiSeq 2500. TCRdb reanalyzed the raw reads on its own, using fastp at Q25 for trimming and MiXCR for clone calling, and kept in-frame beta chains. Under each unique CDR3 protein, matching rows form one entry showing the most common genes and DNA. This sample gives some 480,000 distinct CDR3 sequences in total; 10% to 11% of them show up just once. The top ten clones comprise roughly 12% of the sample. V is cut back by 3 bases and J by 3 bases, with 5 bases in the junction unmatched. Looking up the germline V gene yields CDR1 SGHRS and CDR2 YFSETQ. From its cysteine to its phenylalanine, the CDR3 spans 15 amino acids. Only the CDR3 DNA stays, 45 bases, in frame from base 1. Paper-wide results and their limitations: It was suggested by the authors that each seasonal influenza vaccination may recruit only a limited number of new T cells.

Many counts were recorded for this clonotype. No antigen is known for it. Per-base quality was not reported, and no clone a single base away is much larger than it. The chain couples TRBV5-1 to TRBJ1-1, with 10 bases matching TRBD1. The material sequenced was PBMCs from blood, taken roughly 46 days after vaccination. The sequence was collected from a man aged 45-65 years who received an inactivated influenza vaccine. Donor details come from another sample of the same person, matched by shared clones. The DNA sequence follows: TGCGCCAGCAGCTCCTGGACAGGGGGTTACACTGAAGCTTTCTTT. Translated, this is CASSSWTGGYTEAFF. This CDR3, with the reference TRBV5-1 and TRBJ1-1 proteins standing in past its ends, gives the full variable domain KAGVTQTPRYLIKTRGQQVTLSCSPISGHRSVSWYQQTPGQGLQFLFEYFSETQRNKGNFPGRFSGRQFSNSRSEMNVSTLELGDSALYLCASSSWTGGYTEAFFGQGTRLTVV.